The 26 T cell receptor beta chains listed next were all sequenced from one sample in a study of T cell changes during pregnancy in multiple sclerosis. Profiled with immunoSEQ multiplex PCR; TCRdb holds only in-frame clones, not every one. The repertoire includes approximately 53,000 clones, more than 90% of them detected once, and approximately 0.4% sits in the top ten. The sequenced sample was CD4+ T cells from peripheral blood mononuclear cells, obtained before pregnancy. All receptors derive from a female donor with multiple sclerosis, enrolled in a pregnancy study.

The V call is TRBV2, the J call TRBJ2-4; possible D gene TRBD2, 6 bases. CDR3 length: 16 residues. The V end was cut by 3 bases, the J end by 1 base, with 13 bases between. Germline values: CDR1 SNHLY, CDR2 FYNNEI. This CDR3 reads CASSDKGGSAKNIQYF. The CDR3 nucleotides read TGTGCCAGCAGTGACAAGGGAGGTTCCGCCAAAAACATTCAGTACTTC.

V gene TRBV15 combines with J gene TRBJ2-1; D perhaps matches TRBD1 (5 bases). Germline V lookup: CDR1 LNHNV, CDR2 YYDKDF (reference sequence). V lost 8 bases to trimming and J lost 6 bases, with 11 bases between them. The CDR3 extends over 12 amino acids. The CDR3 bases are TGTGCCACCCAAGACAGATCCAATGAGCAGTTCTTC. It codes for CATQDRSNEQFF.

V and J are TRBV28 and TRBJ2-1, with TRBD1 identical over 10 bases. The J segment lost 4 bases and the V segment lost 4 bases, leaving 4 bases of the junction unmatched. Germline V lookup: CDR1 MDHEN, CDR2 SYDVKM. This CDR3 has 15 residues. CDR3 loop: CASSSWDRGYNEQFF. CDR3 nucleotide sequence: TGTGCCAGCAGTTCCTGGGACAGGGGATACAATGAGCAGTTCTTC.

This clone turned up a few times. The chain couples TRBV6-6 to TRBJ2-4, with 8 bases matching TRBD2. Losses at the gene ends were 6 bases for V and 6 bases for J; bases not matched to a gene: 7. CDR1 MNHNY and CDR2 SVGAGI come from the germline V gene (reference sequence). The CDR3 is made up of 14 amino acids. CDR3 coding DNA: TGTGCCAGCAGACGACTAGCGTCCGGAAACATTCAGTACTTC. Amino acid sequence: CASRRLASGNIQYF.

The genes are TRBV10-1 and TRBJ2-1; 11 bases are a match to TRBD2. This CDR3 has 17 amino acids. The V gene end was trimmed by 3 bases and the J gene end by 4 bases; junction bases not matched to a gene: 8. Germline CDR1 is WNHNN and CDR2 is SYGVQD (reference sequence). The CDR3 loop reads CASSDPRIAGGYNEQFF. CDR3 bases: TGCGCCAGCAGTGACCCCCGAATAGCGGGAGGGTACAATGAGCAGTTCTTC.

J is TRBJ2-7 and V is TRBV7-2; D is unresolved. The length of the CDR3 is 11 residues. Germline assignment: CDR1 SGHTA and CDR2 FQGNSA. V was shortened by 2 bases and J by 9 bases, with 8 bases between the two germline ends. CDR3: CASSLSTGQYF. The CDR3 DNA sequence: TGTGCCAGCAGCTTAAGTACGGGGCAGTACTTC. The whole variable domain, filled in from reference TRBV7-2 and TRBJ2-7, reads GAGVSQSPSNKVTEKGKDVELRCDPISGHTALYWYRQSLGQGLEFLIYFQGNSAPDKSGLPSDRFSAERTGGSVSTLTIQRTQQEDSAVYLCASSLSTGQYFGPGTRLTVT.

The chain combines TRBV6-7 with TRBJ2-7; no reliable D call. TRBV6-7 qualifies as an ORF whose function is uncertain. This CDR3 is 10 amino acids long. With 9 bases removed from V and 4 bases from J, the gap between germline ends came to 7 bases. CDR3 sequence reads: CASRPYEQYF. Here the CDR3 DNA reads TGTGCCAGTCGTCCTTACGAGCAGTACTTC.

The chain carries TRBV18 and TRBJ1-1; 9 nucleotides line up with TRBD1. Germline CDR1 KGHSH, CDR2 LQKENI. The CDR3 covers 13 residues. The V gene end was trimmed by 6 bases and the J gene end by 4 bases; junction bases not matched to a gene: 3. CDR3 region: CASSWDRATEAFF. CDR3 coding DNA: TGTGCCAGCTCTTGGGACAGGGCCACTGAAGCTTTCTTT.

DNA for the CDR3: TGTGCCAGTAGTCGGGACTCCTACGAGCAGTACTTC. This codes for CASSRDSYEQYF. The gene calls are TRBV19 and TRBJ2-7; D perhaps matches TRBD2 (5 bases). With 5 bases removed from V and 0 bases from J, the gap between germline ends came to 5 bases. Germline CDR1 reads LNHDA; CDR2 reads SQIVND (reference sequence). The CDR3 runs to 12 residues.

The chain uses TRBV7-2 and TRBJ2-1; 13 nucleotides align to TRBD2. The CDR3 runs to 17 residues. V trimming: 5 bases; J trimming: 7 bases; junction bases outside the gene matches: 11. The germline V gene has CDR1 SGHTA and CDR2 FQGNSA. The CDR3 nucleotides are TGTGCCAGCAGCCTCCTTCCCGGGACTAGCGGGACAAATGAGCAGTTCTTC. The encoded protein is CASSLLPGTSGTNEQFF.

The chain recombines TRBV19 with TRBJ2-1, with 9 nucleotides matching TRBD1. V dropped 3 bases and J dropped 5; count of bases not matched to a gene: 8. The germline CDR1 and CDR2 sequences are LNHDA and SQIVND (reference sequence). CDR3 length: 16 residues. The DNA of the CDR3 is TGTGCCAGTAGTATGGTTGAGGGACAGGGCCACAATGAGCAGTTCTTC. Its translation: CASSMVEGQGHNEQFF. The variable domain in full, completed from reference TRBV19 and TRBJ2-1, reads DGGITQSPKYLFRKEGQNVTLSCEQNLNHDAMYWYRQDPGQGLRLIYYSQIVNDFQKGDIAEGYSVSREKKESFPLTVTSAQKNPTAFYLCASSMVEGQGHNEQFFGPGTRLTVL.

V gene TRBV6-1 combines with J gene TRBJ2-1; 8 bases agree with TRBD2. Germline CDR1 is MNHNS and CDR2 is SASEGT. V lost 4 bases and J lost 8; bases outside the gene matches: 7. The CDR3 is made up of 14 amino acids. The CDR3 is CASSGSGSVHEQFF. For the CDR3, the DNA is TGTGCCAGCAGTGGAAGCGGGAGCGTGCATGAGCAGTTCTTC.

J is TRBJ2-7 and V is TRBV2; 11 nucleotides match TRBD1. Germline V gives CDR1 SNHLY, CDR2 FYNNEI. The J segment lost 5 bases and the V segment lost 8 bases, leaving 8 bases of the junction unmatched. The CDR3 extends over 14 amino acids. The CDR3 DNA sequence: TGTGCCAGCTCGGGACAGGGGGAAGTCCACGAGCAGTACTTC. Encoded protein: CASSGQGEVHEQYF. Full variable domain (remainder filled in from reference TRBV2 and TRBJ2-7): EPEVTQTPSHQVTQMGQEVILRCVPISNHLYFYWYRQILGQKVEFLVSFYNNEISEKSEIFDDQFSVERPDGSNFTLKIRSTKLEDSAMYFCASSGQGEVHEQYFGPGTRLTVT.

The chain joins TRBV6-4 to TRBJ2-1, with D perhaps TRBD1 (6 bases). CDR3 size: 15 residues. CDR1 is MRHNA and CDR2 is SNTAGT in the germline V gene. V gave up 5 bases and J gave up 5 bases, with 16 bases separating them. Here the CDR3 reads CASSSLGTNDNEQFF. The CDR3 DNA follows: TGTGCCAGCAGTTCCCTAGGGACAAATGACAATGAGCAGTTCTTC.

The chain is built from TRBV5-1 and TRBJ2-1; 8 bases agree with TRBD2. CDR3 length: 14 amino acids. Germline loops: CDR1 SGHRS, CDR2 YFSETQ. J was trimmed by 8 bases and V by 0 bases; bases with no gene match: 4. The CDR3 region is CASSLEREWDEQFF. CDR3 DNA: TGCGCCAGCAGCTTGGAGCGGGAGTGGGATGAGCAGTTCTTC.

This CDR3 is CASRADREGTDTQYF. DNA for the CDR3: TGTGCCAGCAGAGCGGACAGGGAAGGAACAGATACGCAGTATTTT. This chain connects TRBV6-1 to TRBJ2-3; 8 bases are shared with TRBD1. Germline V gene data show CDR1 as MNHNS and CDR2 as SASEGT. Trimming at V came to 6 bases and at J to 3 bases, leaving 8 bases not matched to a gene. CDR3 length equals 15 residues.

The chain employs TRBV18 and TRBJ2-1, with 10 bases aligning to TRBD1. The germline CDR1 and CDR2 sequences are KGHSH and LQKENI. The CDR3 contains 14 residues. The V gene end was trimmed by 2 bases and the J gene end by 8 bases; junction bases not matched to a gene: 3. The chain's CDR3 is CASSPRDRGYEQFF. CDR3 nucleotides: TGTGCCAGCTCACCAAGGGACAGGGGATATGAGCAGTTCTTC.

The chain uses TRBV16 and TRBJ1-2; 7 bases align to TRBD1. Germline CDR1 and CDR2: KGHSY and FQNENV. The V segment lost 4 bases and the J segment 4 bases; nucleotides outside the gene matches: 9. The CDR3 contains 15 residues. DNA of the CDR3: TGTGCCAGCAGCCGGGTGGAGGACAGGCCCTATGGCTACACCTTC. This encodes CASSRVEDRPYGYTF.

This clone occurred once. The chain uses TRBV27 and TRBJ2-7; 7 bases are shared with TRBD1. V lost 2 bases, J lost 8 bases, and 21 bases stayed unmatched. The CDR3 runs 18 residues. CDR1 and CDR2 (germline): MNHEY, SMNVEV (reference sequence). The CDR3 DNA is TGTGCCAGCAGTTTAAACCGCAACTACTTTGGACAGGAGTACAAGCAGTACTTC. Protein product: CASSLNRNYFGQEYKQYF.

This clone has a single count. In nucleotides, the CDR3 is TGTGCCAGCACTATGGACCAGCGGGACAACATTCAGTACTTC. Its translation is CASTMDQRDNIQYF. The V gene is TRBV5-4, the J gene TRBJ2-4, with 7 bases that match TRBD2. The germline V gene encodes CDR1 SGHNT and CDR2 YYREEE (reference sequence). V shed 6 bases, J shed 7 bases, and the junction held 10 bases outside the gene matches. This CDR3 has 14 residues.

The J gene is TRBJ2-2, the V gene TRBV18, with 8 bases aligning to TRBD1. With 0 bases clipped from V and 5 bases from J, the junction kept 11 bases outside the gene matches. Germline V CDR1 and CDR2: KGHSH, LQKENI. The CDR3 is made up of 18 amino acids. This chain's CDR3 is CASSPPNLGQGWTGELFF. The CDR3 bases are TGTGCCAGCTCACCACCGAACCTTGGACAGGGCTGGACCGGGGAGCTGTTTTTT.

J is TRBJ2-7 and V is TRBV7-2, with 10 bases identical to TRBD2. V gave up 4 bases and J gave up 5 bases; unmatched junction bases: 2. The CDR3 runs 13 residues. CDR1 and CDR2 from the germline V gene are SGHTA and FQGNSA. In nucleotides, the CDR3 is TGTGCCAGCAGCTCCGGGACTAGCGACGAGCAGTACTTC. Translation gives CASSSGTSDEQYF.

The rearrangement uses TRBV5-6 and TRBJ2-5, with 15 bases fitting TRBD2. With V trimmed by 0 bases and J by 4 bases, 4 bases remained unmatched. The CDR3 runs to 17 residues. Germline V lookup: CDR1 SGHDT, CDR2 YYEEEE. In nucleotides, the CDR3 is TGTGCCAGCAGCTTGGCGGGACTAGCGGGAGGCGGAGAGACCCAGTACTTC. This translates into CASSLAGLAGGGETQYF.

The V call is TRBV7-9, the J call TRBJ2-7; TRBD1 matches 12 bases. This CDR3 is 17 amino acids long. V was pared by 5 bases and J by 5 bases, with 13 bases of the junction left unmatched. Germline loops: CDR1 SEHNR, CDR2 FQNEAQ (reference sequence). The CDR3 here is CASSQGGGQGANDEQYF. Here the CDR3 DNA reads TGTGCCAGCAGCCAGGGGGGGGGACAGGGGGCGAACGACGAGCAGTACTTC.

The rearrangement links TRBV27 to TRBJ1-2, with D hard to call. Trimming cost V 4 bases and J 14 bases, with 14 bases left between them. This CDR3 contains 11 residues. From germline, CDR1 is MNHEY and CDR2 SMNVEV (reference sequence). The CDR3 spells CASSSPYSRTF. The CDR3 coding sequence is TGTGCCAGCAGTTCCCCGTACAGTAGAACCTTC.

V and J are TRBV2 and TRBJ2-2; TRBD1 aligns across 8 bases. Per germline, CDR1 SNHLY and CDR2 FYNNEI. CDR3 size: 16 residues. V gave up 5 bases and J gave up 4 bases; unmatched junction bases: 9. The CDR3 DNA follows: TGTGCCAGCAGTTACCGAGACAGGGGAGGCACCGGGGAGCTGTTTTTT. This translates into CASSYRDRGGTGELFF.